The 7 T cell receptor beta chains below come from one sample, sequenced in a study of T cells in tumors after PD-1 blockade (dated by TCRdb to about 2019). Library preparation was by the immunoSEQ multiplex PCR assay. TCRdb took over this immuneACCESS table, retaining in-frame rearrangements with V and J assigned. Such tables are incomplete; in checked studies, under half of the missing clones stem from an unresolved V gene, and the remainder is unexplained. For this sample the table gives more than 9,000 clones, of which 65% to 80% were detected only once. The top ten hold about an eighth of the sample. The time point label, read with the paper, signifies: after anti-PD-1 therapy. The sample in question was tumor tissue, obtained after anti-PD-1 treatment. All receptors derive from a human donor with basal cell carcinoma.

The chain uses TRBV6-2 or TRBV6-3 and TRBJ2-1; 10 bases agree with TRBD2. The CDR3 is 15 residues long. Trimming took 4 bases from V and 4 from J; bases not matched to a gene: 4. Germline values: CDR1 MNHEY, CDR2 SVGEGT. CDR3 in DNA: TGTGCCAGCAGTTCCCGGACTAGCGGATACAATGAGCAGTTCTTC. The encoded protein is CASSSRTSGYNEQFF.

The chain has TRBV19 and TRBJ1-5, with 8 bases that match TRBD1. V dropped 2 bases and J dropped 7; count of bases not matched to a gene: 7. The CDR3 loop spans 15 amino acids. CDR1 LNHDA and CDR2 SQIVND come from the germline V gene (reference sequence). The CDR3 loop reads CASSISGGAGQPQHF. As DNA, the CDR3 is TGTGCCAGTAGTATATCAGGGGGCGCCGGGCAGCCCCAGCATTTT.

This clone showed up just a few times. The chain is built from TRBV2 and TRBJ2-4; no definite D call. Germline-derived CDR1 and CDR2 are SNHLY and FYNNEI. The CDR3 length is 14 residues. V lost 7 bases and J lost 5, with 15 bases in between. CDR3 region: CASILGPLQNIQYF. The CDR3 region has the DNA TGTGCCAGCATCCTCGGCCCCCTCCAAAACATTCAGTACTTC.

The chain is built from TRBV4-1 and TRBJ1-5; weak D call: TRBD1 (6 bases). Germline-derived CDR1 and CDR2 are MGHRA and YSYEKL. With 1 base removed from V and 1 base from J, the gap between germline ends came to 11 bases. CDR3 length: 16 amino acids. This chain's CDR3 is CASSQVGGRSNQPQHF. CDR3 DNA sequence: TGCGCCAGCAGCCAAGTGGGGGGCCGGAGCAATCAGCCCCAGCATTTT.

This clone was recorded once. V usage is TRBV7-8 and J usage is TRBJ2-7, with 13 bases matching TRBD2. CDR1 is SGHVS and CDR2 is FQNEAQ in the germline V gene. This CDR3 is 16 amino acids long. V lost 3 bases and J lost 7; bases outside the gene matches: 9. The CDR3 spells CASSFPLAGGRYEQYF. The CDR3 bases are TGTGCCAGCAGCTTCCCACTAGCGGGGGGGCGTTATGAGCAGTACTTC.

CDR3 amino acids: CASSPIRDIQYF. Written as DNA, the CDR3 is TGTGCCAGCAGCCCAATTCGGGACATTCAGTACTTC. The chain links TRBV11-3 to TRBJ2-4; D is undetermined. CDR1 is SGHNT, CDR2 YENEEA, per germline. Trimming took 5 bases from V and 8 from J, leaving 10 bases between them. This CDR3 has 12 residues. The full variable domain, in which reference TRBV11-3 and TRBJ2-4 provide the parts outside the CDR3, is EAGVVQSPRYKIIEKKQPVAFWCNPISGHNTLYWYLQNLGQGPELLIRYENEEAVDDSQLPKDRFSAERLKGVDSTLKIQPAELGDSAVYLCASSPIRDIQYFGAGTRLSVL.

The rearrangement uses TRBV9 and TRBJ1-1; D uncertain. This CDR3 is 14 amino acids long. Trimming stripped 0 bases from V and 2 bases from J, with 8 bases between. CDR1 is SGDLS, CDR2 YYNGEE, per germline. As DNA, the CDR3 is TGTGCCAGCAGCGTAGACCCCCATAACACTGAAGCTTTCTTT. Protein product: CASSVDPHNTEAFF. The variable domain in full, with the rest retrieved from reference TRBV9 and TRBJ1-1, is DSGVTQTPKHLITATGQRVTLRCSPRSGDLSVYWYQQSLDQGLQFLIQYYNGEERAKGNILERFSAQQFPDLHSELNLSSLELGDSALYFCASSVDPHNTEAFFGQGTRLTVV.